Included here is one T cell receptor (beta chain) sequence, with context. With random hexamers, about 0.5 to 1 ug RNA was reverse transcribed. TCRdb called the immunoSEQ multiplex PCR reads again in MiXCR, with one record for every CDR3 protein. The sample yields 100,000 to 150,000 distinct CDR3 sequences, 94% seen once. The data derive from a study of CD8 T cells in Susac syndrome. CDR1 is SGDLS and CDR2 is YYNGEE in the germline V gene. V shed 3 bases, J shed 0 bases, and the junction held 3 bases outside the gene matches. The CDR3 extends over 15 amino acids. The gene calls are TRBV9 and TRBJ1-1; 9 bases map to TRBD1. Material: CD4+ T cells from PBMCs. This sequence was found in a human donor in good health. The CDR3 DNA follows: TGTGCCAGCAGCGCCGGACAGGGGTTGAACACTGAAGCTTTCTTT. It encodes CASSAGQGLNTEAFF.